These 16 T cell receptor beta chains were all obtained from the same sample, sequenced in a study of blood T cell repertoires in COVID-19. Repertoires were generated with immunoSEQ multiplex PCR, while TCRdb's copy carries only in-frame clones and drops some. The sample holds about 250,000 clones; over 75% are singletons and the top ten take about 9.1%. Sequences were obtained from PBMCs or T cells enriched from blood (not recorded which). Receptors originate from a woman aged 45-59 years with acute COVID-19.

The CDR3 is CASSEGQSNRPQHF. CDR3 nucleotides: TGTGCCAGCAGCGAGGGACAGAGTAATAGGCCCCAGCATTTT. The chain carries TRBV2 and TRBJ1-5; TRBD1 aligns across 7 bases. Germline assignment: CDR1 SNHLY and CDR2 FYNNEI. The CDR3 runs 14 residues. J was trimmed by 9 bases and V by 6 bases; bases with no gene match: 11.

The V and J genes are TRBV7-2 and TRBJ1-2; 7 positions match TRBD1. Germline CDR1 is SGHTA and CDR2 is FQGNSA. The J segment lost 4 bases and the V segment lost 3 bases, leaving 2 bases of the junction unmatched. CDR3 length: 13 amino acids. CDR3 protein: CASSLGQIYGYTF. CDR3 DNA sequence: TGTGCCAGCAGCTTGGGACAGATCTATGGCTACACCTTC. Using reference TRBV7-2 and TRBJ1-2 for the parts outside the CDR3, the full variable domain is GAGVSQSPSNKVTEKGKDVELRCDPISGHTALYWYRQSLGQGLEFLIYFQGNSAPDKSGLPSDRFSAERTGGSVSTLTIQRTQQEDSAVYLCASSLGQIYGYTFGSGTRLTVV.

This chain links TRBV9 with TRBJ1-1, with a weak D call TRBD1 (6 bases). The CDR3 spans 17 residues. Germline CDR1 SGDLS, CDR2 YYNGEE. Trimming shortened V by 0 bases and J by 1 base, and 16 bases separated the two germline ends. The CDR3 DNA follows: TGTGCCAGCAGCGTAGGGGCGCAGGGGATTTCGAACACTGAAGCTTTCTTT. It specifies CASSVGAQGISNTEAFF.

V is TRBV20-1 and J is TRBJ1-2; D gene ambiguous. CDR3 size: 11 residues. V gave up 4 bases and J gave up 8 bases, with 11 bases separating them. The germline gives CDR1 DFQATT, CDR2 SNEGSKA (reference sequence). For the CDR3, the DNA is TGCAGTGCTAACGGTTTTGAAGGCTACACCTTC. It encodes CSANGFEGYTF.

The chain joins TRBV2 to TRBJ2-3; 10 bases are a match to TRBD2. V lost 10 bases to trimming and J lost 3 bases; unmatched junction nucleotides: 10. CDR3 length: 15 residues. CDR1 and CDR2 from the germline V gene are SNHLY and FYNNEI. CDR3 sequence (DNA): TGTGCCAACGGTGGGCTAGCGGGGGCTACAGATACGCAGTATTTT. This sequence encodes CANGGLAGATDTQYF.

The V gene is TRBV29-1, the J gene TRBJ2-1, with 9 bases fitting TRBD2. The CDR3 has 18 residues. V lost 0 bases and J lost 7; bases outside the gene matches: 16. The germline V gene encodes CDR1 SQVTM and CDR2 ANQGSEA. In DNA, the CDR3 is TGCAGCGTTGAAGACGGGGTGTTGCGGGGGGGCTTTATAAATGAGCAGTTCTTC. As protein: CSVEDGVLRGGFINEQFF.

CDR3 sequence reads: CASSEALTPRPQHF. Written as DNA, the CDR3 is TGTGCCAGCAGTGAAGCGCTTACACCCCGGCCCCAGCATTTT. The chain carries TRBV2 and TRBJ1-5; D not certain. The CDR3 extends over 14 amino acids. V lost 0 bases and J lost 9, with 12 bases in between. Germline V gives CDR1 SNHLY, CDR2 FYNNEI. Together with reference TRBV2 and TRBJ1-5, the CDR3 gives the full variable domain: EPEVTQTPSHQVTQMGQEVILRCVPISNHLYFYWYRQILGQKVEFLVSFYNNEISEKSEIFDDQFSVERPDGSNFTLKIRSTKLEDSAMYFCASSEALTPRPQHFGDGTRLSIL.

The rearrangement joins TRBV10-1 to TRBJ2-7; 7 bases agree with TRBD1. Germline V gene data show CDR1 as WNHNN and CDR2 as SYGVQD (reference sequence). V lost 3 bases, J lost 3 bases, and 5 bases stayed unmatched. This CDR3 has 14 residues. Here the CDR3 reads CASSERRGNYEQYF. In nucleotides, the CDR3 is TGCGCCAGCAGTGAACGCAGGGGGAACTACGAGCAGTACTTC.

This chain links TRBV7-8 with TRBJ2-1; a weak D match, TRBD2 (6 bases). Germline CDR1 and CDR2: SGHVS and FQNEAQ. The V end lost 1 base, the J end lost 1 base, and 14 bases lay between the germline ends. There are 17 residues in the CDR3. CDR3 bases: TGTGCCAGCAGCTTAGATGGGCGGGGCGCTTCCTACAATGAGCAGTTCTTC. Residues: CASSLDGRGASYNEQFF.

In DNA, the CDR3 is TGCGCCAGCAGCCAAGATATGGGCACGAACACTGAAGCTTTCTTT. It codes for CASSQDMGTNTEAFF. The rearrangement joins TRBV4-3 to TRBJ1-1; D unresolved. The ends were cut back, 0 bases at V and 1 base at J, with 9 bases in the middle. From germline, CDR1 is LGHNA and CDR2 YSLEER. The CDR3 has 15 residues.

This sequence joins TRBV25-1 and TRBJ2-1; TRBD1 is a possible D gene (5 bases). Trimming stripped 4 bases from V and 3 bases from J, with 7 bases between. The V gene's germline CDR1 is MGHDK and CDR2 SYGVNS. This CDR3 has 13 residues. CDR3 sequence: CASSVDSYNEQFF. The CDR3 DNA reads TGTGCCAGCAGTGTTGACAGCTACAATGAGCAGTTCTTC.

This chain joins TRBV9 and TRBJ1-6, with D possibly TRBD1 on 6 matching bases. CDR1 and CDR2 from the germline V gene are SGDLS and YYNGEE. V lost 3 bases to trimming and J lost 5 bases, with 6 bases between them. The CDR3 sequence is 13 residues long. The CDR3 nucleotides read TGTGCCAGCAGCGGGACAGATAATTCACCCCTCCACTTT. This sequence encodes CASSGTDNSPLHF.

The V and J genes are TRBV7-9 and TRBJ1-4; 7 bases are shared with TRBD1. V trimming: 5 bases; J trimming: 4 bases; junction bases outside the gene matches: 4. The CDR3 sequence is 14 residues long. In germline, CDR1 is SEHNR, CDR2 FQNEAQ (reference sequence). The DNA for the CDR3 is TGTGCCAGCAGCCCTCGGGACAGTAATGAAAAACTGTTTTTT. Its translation is CASSPRDSNEKLFF.

V gene TRBV10-2 combines with J gene TRBJ1-4; 7 bases align to TRBD1. Germline CDR1 reads WSHSY; CDR2 reads SAAADI. Germline trimming cut 5 bases from V and 4 bases from J; bases unmatched to any gene: 4. This CDR3 is 14 amino acids long. The DNA for the CDR3 is TGCGCCAGCAGTCGGGGACAGAATAATGAAAAACTGTTTTTT. Translated, it gives CASSRGQNNEKLFF.

The chain carries TRBV6-2 or TRBV6-3 and TRBJ2-4, with 15 bases identical to TRBD2. The J segment lost 2 bases and the V segment lost 5 bases, leaving 7 bases of the junction unmatched. The CDR3 is 18 residues long. Germline lookup yields CDR1 MNHEY and CDR2 SVGEGT. Here the CDR3 DNA reads TGTGCCAGCAGTGGACTAGCGGGGGGGCAATCGACCAAAAACATTCAGTACTTC. This sequence encodes CASSGLAGGQSTKNIQYF.

The chain couples TRBV15 to TRBJ2-5; a weak D match, TRBD1 (5 bases). The germline gives CDR1 LNHNV, CDR2 YYDKDF (reference sequence). The CDR3 is 14 amino acids. V was trimmed by 0 bases and J by 6 bases, leaving 11 bases between them. DNA for the CDR3: TGTGCCACCAGCAGAGAGAAGGGGATGAAGACCCAGTACTTC. Protein sequence: CATSREKGMKTQYF.